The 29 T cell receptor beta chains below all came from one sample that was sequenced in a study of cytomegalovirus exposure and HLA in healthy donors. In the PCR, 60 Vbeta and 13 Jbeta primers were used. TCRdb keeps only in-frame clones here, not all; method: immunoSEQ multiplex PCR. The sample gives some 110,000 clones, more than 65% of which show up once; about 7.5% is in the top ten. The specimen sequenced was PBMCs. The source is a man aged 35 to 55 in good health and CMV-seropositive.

The CDR3 DNA reads as TGTGCCAGCAGCTCTTGGACAGGGGTTAACTATGGCTACACCTTC. It yields the protein CASSSWTGVNYGYTF. J is TRBJ1-2 and V is TRBV7-9; TRBD1 aligns across 9 bases. The V gene's germline CDR1 is SEHNR and CDR2 FQNEAQ (reference sequence). This CDR3 is built from 15 residues. J lost 1 base, V lost 4 bases, and 4 bases had no gene match.

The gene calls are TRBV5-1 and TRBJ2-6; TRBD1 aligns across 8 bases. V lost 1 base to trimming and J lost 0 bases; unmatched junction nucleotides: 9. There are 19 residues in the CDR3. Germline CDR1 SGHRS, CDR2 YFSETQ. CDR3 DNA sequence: TGCGCCAGCAGCTTGAGTACCCAGGGGGCTGGCTCTGGGGCCAACGTCCTGACTTTC. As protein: CASSLSTQGAGSGANVLTF.

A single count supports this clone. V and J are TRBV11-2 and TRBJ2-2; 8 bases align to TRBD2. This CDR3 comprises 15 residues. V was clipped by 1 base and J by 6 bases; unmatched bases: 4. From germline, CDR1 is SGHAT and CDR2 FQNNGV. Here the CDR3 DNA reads TGTGCCAGCAGCTTAGTTAGCGGGGCCCCCGGGGAGCTGTTTTTT. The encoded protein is CASSLVSGAPGELFF.

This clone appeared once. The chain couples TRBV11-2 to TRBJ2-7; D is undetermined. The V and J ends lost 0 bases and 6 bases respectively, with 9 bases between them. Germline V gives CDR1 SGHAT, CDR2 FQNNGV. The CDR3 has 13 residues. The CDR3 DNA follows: TGTGCCAGCAGCTTAGATCGCAGTACCGAGCAGTACTTC. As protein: CASSLDRSTEQYF.

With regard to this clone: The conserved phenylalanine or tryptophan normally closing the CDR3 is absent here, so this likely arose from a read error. The CDR3: CASGKLGQGNTEAFL. CDR3 nucleotides: TGTGCCAGTGGTAAATTGGGACAGGGAAACACTGAAGCTTTCCTT. The chain links TRBV19 to TRBJ1-1; TRBD1 matches at 9 bases. The germline gives CDR1 LNHDA, CDR2 SQIVND (reference sequence). CDR3 length: 15 residues. Unmatched junction bases numbered 9, after V lost 8 bases and J lost 2 bases.

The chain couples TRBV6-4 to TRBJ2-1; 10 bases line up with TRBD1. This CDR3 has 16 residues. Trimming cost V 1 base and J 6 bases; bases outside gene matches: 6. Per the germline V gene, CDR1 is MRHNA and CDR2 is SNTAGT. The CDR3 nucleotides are TGTGCCAGCAGTGACTGGTTTGGGACAGGGGTCAATGAGCAGTTCTTC. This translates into CASSDWFGTGVNEQFF.

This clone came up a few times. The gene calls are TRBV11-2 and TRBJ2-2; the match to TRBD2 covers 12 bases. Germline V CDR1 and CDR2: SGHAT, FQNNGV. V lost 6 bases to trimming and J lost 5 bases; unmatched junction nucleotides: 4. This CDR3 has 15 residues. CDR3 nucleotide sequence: TGTGCCAGCAGACTAGCGGGGGGTGGGACCGGGGAGCTGTTTTTT. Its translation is CASRLAGGGTGELFF.

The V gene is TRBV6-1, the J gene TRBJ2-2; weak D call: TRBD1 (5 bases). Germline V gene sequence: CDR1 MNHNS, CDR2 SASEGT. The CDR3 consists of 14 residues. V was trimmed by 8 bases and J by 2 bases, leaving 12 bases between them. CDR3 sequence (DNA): TGTGCCAGCGAACGACAGAGAAACACCGGGGAGCTGTTTTTT. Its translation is CASERQRNTGELFF.

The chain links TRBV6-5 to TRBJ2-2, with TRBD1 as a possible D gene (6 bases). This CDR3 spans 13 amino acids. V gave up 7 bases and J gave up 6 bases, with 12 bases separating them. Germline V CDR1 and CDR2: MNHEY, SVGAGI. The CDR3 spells CASTREGAGELFF. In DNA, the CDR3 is TGTGCCAGCACAAGAGAGGGGGCCGGGGAGCTGTTTTTT.

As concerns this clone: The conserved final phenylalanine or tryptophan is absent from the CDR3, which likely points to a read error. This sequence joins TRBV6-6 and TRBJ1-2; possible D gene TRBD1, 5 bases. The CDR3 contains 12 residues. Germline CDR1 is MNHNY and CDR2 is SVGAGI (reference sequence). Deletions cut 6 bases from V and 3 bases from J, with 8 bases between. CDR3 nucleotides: TGTGCCAGCAGCGGGACGGACTATGGCTACACCCTC. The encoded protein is CASSGTDYGYTL.

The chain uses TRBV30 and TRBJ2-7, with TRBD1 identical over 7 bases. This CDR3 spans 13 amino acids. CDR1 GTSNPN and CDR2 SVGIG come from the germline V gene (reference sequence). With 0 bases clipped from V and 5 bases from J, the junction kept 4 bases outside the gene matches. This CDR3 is CAWSVQGPNEQYF. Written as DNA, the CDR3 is TGTGCCTGGAGTGTACAGGGGCCCAACGAGCAGTACTTC. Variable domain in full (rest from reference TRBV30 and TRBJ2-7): SQTIHQWPATLVQPVGSPLSLECTVEGTSNPNLYWYRQAAGRGLQLLFYSVGIGQISSEVPQNLSASRPQDRQFILSSKKLLLSDSGFYLCAWSVQGPNEQYFGPGTRLTVT.

The CDR3 spells CASSNRGGGNTIYF. The CDR3 DNA is TGTGCCAGCAGTAACAGGGGTGGAGGAAACACCATATATTTT. This chain uses TRBV6-1 with TRBJ1-3; 7 bases match TRBD1. CDR3 length: 14 residues. Per germline, CDR1 MNHNS and CDR2 SASEGT. The V gene end was trimmed by 5 bases and the J gene end by 4 bases; junction bases not matched to a gene: 5.

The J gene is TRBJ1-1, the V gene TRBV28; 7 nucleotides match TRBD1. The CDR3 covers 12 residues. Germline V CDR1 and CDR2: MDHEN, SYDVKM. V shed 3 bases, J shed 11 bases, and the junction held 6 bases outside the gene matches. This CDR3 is CASSFQGGEAFF. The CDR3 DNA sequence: TGTGCCAGCAGTTTTCAGGGGGGTGAGGCTTTCTTT. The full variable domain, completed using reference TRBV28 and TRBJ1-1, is DVKVTQSSRYLVKRTGEKVFLECVQDMDHENMFWYRQDPGLGLRLIYFSYDVKMKEKGDIPEGYSVSREKKERFSLILESASTNQTSMYLCASSFQGGEAFFGQGTRLTVV.

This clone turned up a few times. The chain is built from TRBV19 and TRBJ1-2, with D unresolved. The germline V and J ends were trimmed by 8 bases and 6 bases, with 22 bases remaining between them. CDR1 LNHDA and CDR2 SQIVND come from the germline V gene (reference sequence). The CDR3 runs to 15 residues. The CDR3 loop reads CASGTPEGWLDGYTF. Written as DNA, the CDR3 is TGTGCCAGTGGCACGCCGGAGGGCTGGTTGGATGGCTACACCTTC.

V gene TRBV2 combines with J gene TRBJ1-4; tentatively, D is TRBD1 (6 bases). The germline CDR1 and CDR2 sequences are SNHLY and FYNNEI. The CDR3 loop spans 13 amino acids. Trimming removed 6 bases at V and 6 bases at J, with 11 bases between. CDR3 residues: CASRRTADEKLFF. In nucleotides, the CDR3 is TGTGCCAGCAGGCGGACAGCCGATGAAAAACTGTTTTTT. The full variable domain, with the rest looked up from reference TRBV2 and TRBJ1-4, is EPEVTQTPSHQVTQMGQEVILRCVPISNHLYFYWYRQILGQKVEFLVSFYNNEISEKSEIFDDQFSVERPDGSNFTLKIRSTKLEDSAMYFCASRRTADEKLFFGSGTQLSVL.

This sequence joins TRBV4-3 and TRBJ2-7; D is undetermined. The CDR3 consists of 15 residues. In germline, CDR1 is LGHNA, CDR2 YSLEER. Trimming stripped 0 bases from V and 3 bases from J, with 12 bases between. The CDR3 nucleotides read TGCGCCAGCAGCCAAGACAGAAGCGCAAACTACGAGCAGTACTTC. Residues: CASSQDRSANYEQYF.

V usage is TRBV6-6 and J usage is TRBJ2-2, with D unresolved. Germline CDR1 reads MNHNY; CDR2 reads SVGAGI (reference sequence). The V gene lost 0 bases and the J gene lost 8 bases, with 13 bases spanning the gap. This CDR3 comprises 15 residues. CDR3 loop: CASSYSIPVLGELFF. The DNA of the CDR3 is TGTGCCAGCAGTTACTCGATCCCGGTGCTAGGGGAGCTGTTTTTT.

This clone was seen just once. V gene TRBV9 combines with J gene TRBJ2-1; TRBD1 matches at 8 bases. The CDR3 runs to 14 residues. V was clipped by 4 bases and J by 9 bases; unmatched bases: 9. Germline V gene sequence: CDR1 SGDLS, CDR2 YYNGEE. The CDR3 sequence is CASSPRTGNGEQFF. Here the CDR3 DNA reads TGTGCCAGCAGCCCCCGGACAGGGAACGGTGAGCAGTTCTTC.

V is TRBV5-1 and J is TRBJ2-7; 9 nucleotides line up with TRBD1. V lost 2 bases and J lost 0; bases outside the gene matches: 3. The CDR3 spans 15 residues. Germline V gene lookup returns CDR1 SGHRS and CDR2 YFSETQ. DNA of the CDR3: TGCGCCAGCAGCTTAGGACAGGGGAGCTCCTACGAGCAGTACTTC. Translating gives CASSLGQGSSYEQYF.

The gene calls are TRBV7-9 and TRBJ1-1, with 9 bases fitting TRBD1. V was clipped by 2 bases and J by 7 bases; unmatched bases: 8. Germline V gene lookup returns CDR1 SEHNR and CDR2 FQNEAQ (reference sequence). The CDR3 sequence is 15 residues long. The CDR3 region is CASSLSTGGLGEAFF. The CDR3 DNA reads TGTGCCAGCAGCTTAAGTACAGGGGGCTTGGGTGAAGCTTTCTTT.

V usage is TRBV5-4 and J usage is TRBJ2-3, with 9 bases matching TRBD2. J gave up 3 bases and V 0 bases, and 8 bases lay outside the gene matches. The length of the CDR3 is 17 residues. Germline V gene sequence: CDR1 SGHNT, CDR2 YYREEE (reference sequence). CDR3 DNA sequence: TGTGCCAGCAGCTTGGGGGGGGCTAGCGGGAAAACAGATACGCAGTATTTT. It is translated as CASSLGGASGKTDTQYF.

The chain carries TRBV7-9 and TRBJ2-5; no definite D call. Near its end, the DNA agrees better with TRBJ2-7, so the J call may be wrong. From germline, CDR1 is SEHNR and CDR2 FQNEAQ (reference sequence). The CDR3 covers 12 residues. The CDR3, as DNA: TGTGCCAGCAGCTTCGGGTGGAACGAGCAGTACTTC. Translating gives CASSFGWNEQYF.

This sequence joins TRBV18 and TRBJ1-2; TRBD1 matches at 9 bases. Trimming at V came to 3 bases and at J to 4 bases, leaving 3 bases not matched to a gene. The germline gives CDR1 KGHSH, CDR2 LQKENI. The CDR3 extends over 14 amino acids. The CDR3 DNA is TGTGCCAGCTCACCCGGGGGACAGGGCTATGGCTACACCTTC. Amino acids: CASSPGGQGYGYTF.

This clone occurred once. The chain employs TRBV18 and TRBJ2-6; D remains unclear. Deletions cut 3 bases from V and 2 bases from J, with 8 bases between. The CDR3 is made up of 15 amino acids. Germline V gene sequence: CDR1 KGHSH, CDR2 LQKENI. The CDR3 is CASSPDGPGANVLTF. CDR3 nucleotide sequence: TGTGCCAGCTCACCCGATGGGCCTGGGGCCAACGTCCTGACTTTC. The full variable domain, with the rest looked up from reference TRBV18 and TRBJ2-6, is NAGVMQNPRHLVRRRGQEARLRCSPMKGHSHVYWYRQLPEEGLKFMVYLQKENIIDESGMPKERFSAEFPKEGPSILRIQQVVRGDSAAYFCASSPDGPGANVLTFGAGSRLTVL.

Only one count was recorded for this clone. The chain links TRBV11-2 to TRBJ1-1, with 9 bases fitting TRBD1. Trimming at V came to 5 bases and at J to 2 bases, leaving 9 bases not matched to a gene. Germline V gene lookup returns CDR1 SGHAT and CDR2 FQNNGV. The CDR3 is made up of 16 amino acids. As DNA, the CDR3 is TGTGCCAGCAGCCGACCGGGACAGGGAAGAAACACTGAAGCTTTCTTT. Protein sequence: CASSRPGQGRNTEAFF.

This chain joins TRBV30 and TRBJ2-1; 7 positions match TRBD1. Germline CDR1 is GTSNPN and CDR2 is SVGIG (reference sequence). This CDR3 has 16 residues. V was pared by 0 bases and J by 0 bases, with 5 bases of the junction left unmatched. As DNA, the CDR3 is TGTGCCTGGAGTGTACTAAAGGGGGCCTCCTACAATGAGCAGTTCTTC. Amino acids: CAWSVLKGASYNEQFF.

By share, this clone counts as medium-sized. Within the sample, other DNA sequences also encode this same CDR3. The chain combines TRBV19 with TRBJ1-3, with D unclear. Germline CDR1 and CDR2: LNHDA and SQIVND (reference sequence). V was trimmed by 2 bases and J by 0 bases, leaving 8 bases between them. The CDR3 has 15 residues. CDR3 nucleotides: TGTGCCAGTAGTATATCGGTTTACTCTGGAAACACCATATATTTT. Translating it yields CASSISVYSGNTIYF.

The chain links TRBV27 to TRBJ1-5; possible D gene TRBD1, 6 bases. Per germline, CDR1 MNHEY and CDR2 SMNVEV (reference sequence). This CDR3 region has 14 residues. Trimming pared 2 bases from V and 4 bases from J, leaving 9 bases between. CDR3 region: CASSLIQGNQPQHF. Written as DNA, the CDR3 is TGTGCCAGCAGTTTAATACAGGGAAATCAGCCCCAGCATTTT.

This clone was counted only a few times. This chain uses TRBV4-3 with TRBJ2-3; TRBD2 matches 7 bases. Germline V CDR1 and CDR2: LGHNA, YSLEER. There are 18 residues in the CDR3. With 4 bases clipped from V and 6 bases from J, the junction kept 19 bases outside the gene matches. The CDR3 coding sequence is TGCGCCAGCAGCCGCTCGGCGAGTCTCACGGGAGGTTGGGATACGCAGTATTTT. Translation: CASSRSASLTGGWDTQYF.